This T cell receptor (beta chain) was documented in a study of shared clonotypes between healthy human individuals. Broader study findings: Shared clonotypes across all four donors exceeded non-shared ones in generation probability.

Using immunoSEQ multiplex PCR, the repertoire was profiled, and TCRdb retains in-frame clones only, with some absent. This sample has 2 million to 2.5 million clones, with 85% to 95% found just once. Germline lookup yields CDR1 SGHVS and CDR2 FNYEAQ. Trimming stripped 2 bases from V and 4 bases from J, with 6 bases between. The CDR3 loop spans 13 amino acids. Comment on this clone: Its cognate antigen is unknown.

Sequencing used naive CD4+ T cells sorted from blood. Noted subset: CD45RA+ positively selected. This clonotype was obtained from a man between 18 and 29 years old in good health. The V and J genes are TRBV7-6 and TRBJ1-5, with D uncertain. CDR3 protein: CASSLTTNQPQHF. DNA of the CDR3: TGTGCCAGCAGCTTAACTACTAATCAGCCCCAGCATTTT.